The T cell receptor beta chain under discussion was sequenced for a study of molecular identifiers for immune sequencing clone quantification. Whole-study context: In replicates, RNA from approximately 20,000 or 100,000 naive CD8 cells was divided five ways and four parts were sequenced.

This clonotype was counted ten times or more. Its antigen remains unknown. Each CDR3 protein gets one entry after TCRdb re-called the PCR reads with MiXCR. Of over 600,000 distinct CDR3 sequences listed, nearly 20% are singletons. CDR3 length: 14 residues. V lost 6 bases and J lost 0, with 15 bases in between. Germline loops: CDR1 DFQATT, CDR2 SNEGSKA (reference sequence). Study-level results: Highly expanded clone sizes could be underestimated by identical TCR molecules that share a barcode.

The sequencing input was naive CD8+ T cells from blood, with Jurkat cell RNA spiked in. Subset: FACS-sorted CD8+CD4-CCR7+CD45RA+ naive T cells. The chain couples TRBV20-1 to TRBJ2-7, with D unresolved. This clonotype originated in a human donor in good health. Some libraries in this study had Jurkat cell RNA spiked in. In nucleotides, the CDR3 is TGCAGTGCCGAAAATGCTGTAAGCTCCTACGAGCAGTACTTC. This translates into CSAENAVSSYEQYF.